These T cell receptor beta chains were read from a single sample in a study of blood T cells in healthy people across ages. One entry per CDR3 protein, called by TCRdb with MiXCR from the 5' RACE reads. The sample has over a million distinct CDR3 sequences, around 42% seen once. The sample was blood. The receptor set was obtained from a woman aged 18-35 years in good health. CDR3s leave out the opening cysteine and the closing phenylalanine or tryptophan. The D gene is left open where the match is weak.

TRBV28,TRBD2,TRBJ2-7,ASSYKPGLAGFYEQY
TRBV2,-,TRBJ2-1,ASSEQVPHGSNEQF
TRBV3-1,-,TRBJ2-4,ASSHAHPGQTHIQY
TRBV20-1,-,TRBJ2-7,SARMDSTYEQY
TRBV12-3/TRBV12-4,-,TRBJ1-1,ASISVEDNTEAF
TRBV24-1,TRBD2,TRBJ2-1,ATSASGTSGSSYNEQF
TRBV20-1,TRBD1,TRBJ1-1,SAAGQGAPEAF
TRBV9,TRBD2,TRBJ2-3,ASSPKTSGTDTQY
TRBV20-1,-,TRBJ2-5,SARPPLAGQVTQY
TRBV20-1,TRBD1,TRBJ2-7,SARSGQGYEQY
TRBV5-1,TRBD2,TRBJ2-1,ASSPGGEARPNNEQF
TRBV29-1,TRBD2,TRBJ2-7,SVWTSGINSYEQY
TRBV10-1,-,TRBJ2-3,ASSDLGRTTDTQY
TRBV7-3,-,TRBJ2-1,ASSPGSASHNEQF
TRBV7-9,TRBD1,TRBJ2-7,ASSWDSPSYEQY
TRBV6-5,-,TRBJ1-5,ASSAGGPNQPQH
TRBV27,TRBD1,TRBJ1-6,ASSPDRGPSPLH
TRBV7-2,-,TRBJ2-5,ASSYNPGNKETQY
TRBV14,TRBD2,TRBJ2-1,ASSQGGAGGNEQF
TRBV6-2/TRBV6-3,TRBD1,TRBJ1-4,ASSPGQWGEKLF
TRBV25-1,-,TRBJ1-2,ASSGFSGLRQDGYT
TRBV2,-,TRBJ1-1,ASSEVGGGGTEAF
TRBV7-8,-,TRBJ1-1,ASSRGRATEAF
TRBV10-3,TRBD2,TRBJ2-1,AINGGGYNEQF
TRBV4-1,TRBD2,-,ASSHLLGTSGINEQY
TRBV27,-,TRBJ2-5,ASRLGWNEQY
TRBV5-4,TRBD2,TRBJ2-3,ASSRRTSGRQDTQY
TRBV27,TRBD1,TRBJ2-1,ASSLGTGWNEQF
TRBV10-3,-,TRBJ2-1,AISEIVANEQF
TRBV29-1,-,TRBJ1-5,SVVAGLNQPQH
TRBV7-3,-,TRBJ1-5,ASSFPGCQH
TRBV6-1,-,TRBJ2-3,ASSGLLGNTDTQY
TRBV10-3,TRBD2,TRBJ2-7,AITAAGPSYEQY
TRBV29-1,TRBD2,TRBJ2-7,SVGTSTYEQY
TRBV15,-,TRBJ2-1,ATSRAQGNNEQF
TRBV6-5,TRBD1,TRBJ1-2,ASSYYGQGGGYT
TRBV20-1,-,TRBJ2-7,SARDSREHEQY
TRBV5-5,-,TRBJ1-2,ASSFAQNGYT